This is a list of T cell receptor beta chains from one sample in a study of T cells after posttransplantation cyclophosphamide. Measured with immunoSEQ multiplex PCR; TCRdb has only the in-frame clones, and not every one. The sample holds 9,500 to 15,000 clones, and no clone turns up only once. Sequencing was done on a sample of PBMCs. The receptors here all came from a woman between 40 and 50 years old in good health, CMV-negative, and a related stem cell transplant donor. CDR3s include the opening cysteine and the closing phenylalanine or tryptophan. Each record gives: clone size, V gene, J gene, D gene, CDR3 protein, CDR3 DNA. The D gene is left open where the match is weak. Clone sizes are given selectively: once, few, many, or a class where the clone is expanded.

many	TRBV25-1	TRBJ1-2	.	CASRAPQSNYGYTF	TGTGCCAGCAGGGCCCCCCAAAGTAACTATGGCTACACCTTC
many	TRBV18	TRBJ1-1	.	CASSPPAATMNTEAFF	TGTGCCAGCTCACCACCGGCGGCTACTATGAACACTGAAGCTTTCTTT
many	TRBV12-3/TRBV12-4	TRBJ1-3	.	CASSIQGSGNTIYF	TGTGCCAGCAGCATACAGGGCTCTGGAAACACCATATATTTT
.	TRBV7-2	TRBJ2-5	.	CASSFNAETQYF	TGTGCCAGCAGCTTTAATGCGGAGACCCAGTACTTC
many	TRBV28	TRBJ1-2	.	CASSLTQSNYGYTF	TGTGCCAGCAGTTTAACCCAGTCTAACTATGGCTACACCTTC
many	TRBV5-4	TRBJ1-3	.	CASSSAIQGNTIYF	TGTGCCAGCAGCTCTGCAATCCAGGGTAACACCATATATTTT
many	TRBV11-2	TRBJ1-6	TRBD1	CASSTGANSPLHF	TGTGCCAGCAGCACAGGGGCGAATTCACCCCTCCACTTT
many	TRBV7-7	TRBJ2-5	.	CASSPNQETQYF	TGTGCCAGCAGCCCCAACCAAGAGACCCAGTACTTC
few	TRBV5-8	TRBJ2-5	.	CASRRQDYQETQYF	TGTGCCAGCAGACGCCAGGACTACCAAGAGACCCAGTACTTC
many	TRBV7-2	TRBJ2-1	.	CASTPQRGYNEQFF	TGTGCCAGCACCCCCCAGAGGGGATACAATGAGCAGTTCTTC
many	TRBV7-3	TRBJ2-3	TRBD2	CASSLIARGAGGRSTDTQYF	TGTGCCAGCAGCTTAATTGCACGTGGGGCGGGGGGCCGTAGCACAGATACGCAGTATTTT
many	TRBV6-5	TRBJ1-3	.	CASSYKDFGNTIYF	TGTGCCAGCAGTTATAAGGACTTTGGAAACACCATATATTTT
many	TRBV30	TRBJ2-7	TRBD1	CAWSRNRGYEQYF	TGTGCCTGGAGTAGGAACAGGGGGTACGAGCAGTACTTC
many	TRBV5-1	TRBJ1-2	TRBD1	CASSLTTGDGYTF	TGCGCCAGCAGCTTGACAACAGGGGATGGCTACACCTTC
many	TRBV6-4	TRBJ1-1	TRBD1	CASSVTGGPNTEAFF	TGTGCCAGCAGTGTTACAGGGGGGCCGAACACTGAAGCTTTCTTT
many	TRBV7-2	TRBJ2-5	TRBD2	CASSPTSVQETQYF	TGTGCCAGCAGCCCAACTAGCGTTCAAGAGACCCAGTACTTC
many	TRBV28	TRBJ2-3	TRBD2	CASSKPGLASGTQYF	TGTGCCAGCAGCAAACCGGGACTAGCCTCCGGGACGCAGTATTTT
many	TRBV4-1	TRBJ2-6	.	CASSQDPGKAGANVLTF	TGCGCCAGCAGCCAAGATCCAGGGAAAGCTGGGGCCAACGTCCTGACTTTC
many	TRBV27	TRBJ2-5	.	CASSSTTSRETQYF	TGTGCCAGCAGTTCAACGACTAGTCGAGAGACCCAGTACTTC
medium-sized	TRBV7-2	TRBJ2-7	.	CASSLGLAYEQYF	TGTGCCAGCAGCTTAGGACTAGCCTACGAGCAGTACTTC
many	TRBV6-6	TRBJ2-7	TRBD1	CASSYRGQASYEQYF	TGTGCCAGCAGTTACAGGGGACAGGCATCCTACGAGCAGTACTTC
few	TRBV15	TRBJ2-5	TRBD2	CATSRGGLAGKETQYF	TGTGCCACCAGCAGAGGGGGACTAGCGGGAAAAGAGACCCAGTACTTC
few	TRBV6-5	TRBJ2-2	TRBD1	CASTQYRGPGELFF	TGTGCCAGCACCCAATACAGGGGCCCCGGGGAGCTGTTTTTT
many	TRBV7-9	TRBJ1-1	TRBD1	CASSHHLSTGGTEAFF	TGTGCCAGCAGCCACCATTTAAGTACAGGGGGCACTGAAGCTTTCTTT
many	TRBV11-3	TRBJ2-1	TRBD2	CASSLTGGGYNQQFF	TGTGCCAGCAGCTTAACGGGAGGGGGATACAATCAGCAGTTCTTC
few	TRBV2	TRBJ2-5	TRBD2	CASSEALTSGGFKYF	TGTGCCAGCAGTGAAGCGCTTACTAGCGGGGGGTTCAAGTACTTC
many	TRBV7-2	TRBJ2-3	.	CASSLVGGTDTQYF	TGTGCCAGCAGCTTAGTCGGGGGCACAGATACGCAGTATTTT
many	TRBV5-8	TRBJ1-1	.	CASSLALYRNTEAFF	TGTGCCAGCAGCTTGGCCCTTTATAGGAACACTGAAGCTTTCTTT
many	TRBV27	TRBJ1-1	TRBD1	CASSVQTGSEAFF	TGTGCCAGCAGTGTCCAGACAGGGTCTGAAGCTTTCTTT
many	TRBV6-1	TRBJ2-2	TRBD2	CASRETSVGELFF	TGTGCCAGCAGGGAAACTAGCGTCGGGGAGCTGTTTTTT
many	TRBV12-3/TRBV12-4	TRBJ1-1	TRBD1	CASSKTGYTEAFF	TGTGCCAGCAGTAAGACAGGGTACACTGAAGCTTTCTTT
medium-sized	TRBV2	TRBJ2-3	.	CASTLQGVKHTDTQYF	TGTGCCAGCACCTTACAGGGAGTCAAACACACAGATACGCAGTATTTT
many	TRBV6-6	TRBJ1-2	.	CASSYSKARGYTF	TGTGCCAGCAGTTACTCGAAGGCCCGTGGCTACACCTTC
many	TRBV27	TRBJ2-1	.	CASSLLQGRQFF	TGTGCCAGCAGTTTATTACAGGGTAGGCAGTTCTTC
many	TRBV11-1	TRBJ2-3	.	CAPGADTQYF	TGTGCCCCGGGGGCAGATACGCAGTATTTT
many	TRBV12-3/TRBV12-4	TRBJ1-2	.	CASRPFDGGATF	TGTGCCAGCAGACCTTTTGATGGGGGGGCGACCTTC
many	TRBV5-5	TRBJ1-2	.	CASSLQTRGNYGYTF	TGTGCCAGCAGCTTACAGACACGAGGCAACTATGGCTACACCTTC
many	TRBV7-9	TRBJ1-2	TRBD1	CASRPPGQGHGYTF	TGTGCCAGCAGACCCCCGGGACAGGGGCATGGCTACACCTTC
many	TRBV2	TRBJ1-1	.	CASSLQGGTEAFF	TGTGCCAGCAGTCTTCAAGGGGGTACTGAAGCTTTCTTT